A single sample is the source of the 27 T cell receptor beta chains below, sequenced in a study of Ad26.COV2.S vaccination and SARS-CoV-2 variants. Specified treatment: over 15 received Ad26.COV2.S at low or high dose, single or two shots; about 5 received placebo; per-sample allocation not given. After the first vaccine or placebo injection, samples were drawn on day 63. Here immunoSEQ multiplex PCR was the method, and the copy in TCRdb shows in-frame clones only, minus some. This sample has over 450,000 clones; roughly nine tenths occur once, and the top ten carry about 1.5%. The source material was peripheral blood, sampled in a trial of Ad26.COV2.S vaccine versus placebo. The receptors were sampled from a person between 18 and 65 years old who received the Ad26.COV2.S COVID-19 vaccine or a placebo.

The chain has TRBV29-1 and TRBJ1-4; D gene unclear. CDR1 is SQVTM, CDR2 ANQGSEA, per germline. V lost 1 base to trimming and J lost 10 bases, with 13 bases between them. The CDR3 runs to 13 residues. CDR3 DNA sequence: TGCAGCGTTGAAGGGGGTAAACCCAGAAAACTGTTTTTT. It is translated as CSVEGGKPRKLFF.

This chain joins TRBV5-1 and TRBJ2-7; TRBD2 agrees at 8 bases. J was trimmed by 4 bases and V by 3 bases; bases with no gene match: 6. Looked up from germline, CDR1 is SGHRS and CDR2 is YFSETQ. This CDR3 is built from 14 residues. CDR3 sequence (DNA): TGCGCCAGCAGCTCCACTAGCGGAGATTACGAGCAGTACTTC. Its protein is CASSSTSGDYEQYF. Looking up the rest from reference TRBV5-1 and TRBJ2-7 gives the full variable domain: KAGVTQTPRYLIKTRGQQVTLSCSPISGHRSVSWYQQTPGQGLQFLFEYFSETQRNKGNFPGRFSGRQFSNSRSEMNVSTLELGDSALYLCASSSTSGDYEQYFGPGTRLTVT.

This clone came up once. V gene TRBV7-9 combines with J gene TRBJ1-6; D is uncertain. The CDR3 covers 10 residues. CDR1 SEHNR and CDR2 FQNEAQ come from the germline V gene (reference sequence). V gave up 5 bases and J gave up 14 bases, with 7 bases separating them. This CDR3 is CASSSGSLHF. CDR3 DNA sequence: TGTGCCAGCAGCAGTGGGTCCCTCCACTTT. The whole variable domain, filled in from reference TRBV7-9 and TRBJ1-6, reads DTGVSQNPRHKITKRGQNVTFRCDPISEHNRLYWYRQTLGQGPEFLTYFQNEAQLEKSRLLSDRFSAERPKGSFSTLEIQRTEQGDSAMYLCASSSGSLHFGNGTRLTVT.

This clone showed up just a few times. V is TRBV2 and J is TRBJ2-7; 9 bases agree with TRBD1. V shed 4 bases, J shed 6 bases, and the junction held 4 bases outside the gene matches. The CDR3 spans 13 residues. CDR1 SNHLY and CDR2 FYNNEI come from the germline V gene. CDR3 residues: CASSAGQGREQYF. Written as DNA, the CDR3 is TGTGCCAGCAGTGCGGGACAGGGACGCGAGCAGTACTTC.

The chain joins TRBV7-2 to TRBJ2-1; TRBD2 might be the D (6 bases). Between the trimmed V and J ends, which lost 4 bases and 7 bases, there was a span of 17 bases. This CDR3 has 15 residues. Germline CDR1 is SGHTA and CDR2 is FQGNSA. The CDR3 region has the DNA TGTGCCAGCAGCTCACCGGGGGTTCGTGGTAATGAGCAGTTCTTC. This sequence encodes CASSSPGVRGNEQFF. Full variable domain (remainder filled in from reference TRBV7-2 and TRBJ2-1): GAGVSQSPSNKVTEKGKDVELRCDPISGHTALYWYRQSLGQGLEFLIYFQGNSAPDKSGLPSDRFSAERTGGSVSTLTIQRTQQEDSAVYLCASSSPGVRGNEQFFGPGTRLTVL.

The chain combines TRBV7-2 with TRBJ2-5, with 13 positions matching TRBD2. CDR3 size: 16 residues. J gave up 5 bases and V 2 bases, and 5 bases lay outside the gene matches. From germline, CDR1 is SGHTA and CDR2 FQGNSA. The CDR3 sequence: CASSLYRTSGGETQYF. The CDR3 coding sequence is TGTGCCAGCAGCTTATACCGGACTAGCGGGGGTGAGACCCAGTACTTC.

The gene calls are TRBV19 and TRBJ2-3; 8 bases are shared with TRBD2. The CDR3 extends over 17 amino acids. V lost 2 bases to trimming and J lost 2 bases; unmatched junction nucleotides: 9. The germline V gene has CDR1 LNHDA and CDR2 SQIVND (reference sequence). The CDR3 sequence is CASSISPLAVITDTQYF. The CDR3 DNA sequence: TGTGCCAGTAGTATATCCCCACTAGCGGTAATCACAGATACGCAGTATTTT. Full variable domain (outside the CDR3, taken from reference TRBV19 and TRBJ2-3): DGGITQSPKYLFRKEGQNVTLSCEQNLNHDAMYWYRQDPGQGLRLIYYSQIVNDFQKGDIAEGYSVSREKKESFPLTVTSAQKNPTAFYLCASSISPLAVITDTQYFGPGTRLTVL.

The chain uses TRBV29-1 and TRBJ1-3; D ambiguous. The V gene lost 4 bases and the J gene lost 0 bases, with 7 bases spanning the gap. The CDR3 runs to 13 residues. The germline CDR1 and CDR2 sequences are SQVTM and ANQGSEA. The DNA of the CDR3 is TGCAGCGTTGTCTTAAACTCTGGAAACACCATATATTTT. This gives the protein CSVVLNSGNTIYF. Drawing the rest from reference TRBV29-1 and TRBJ1-3, the complete variable domain is SAVISQKPSRDICQRGTSLTIQCQVDSQVTMMFWYRQQPGQSLTLIATANQGSEATYESGFVIDKFPISRPNLTFSTLTVSNMSPEDSSIYLCSVVLNSGNTIYFGEGSWLTVV.

The genes are TRBV6-6 and TRBJ1-1; D unclear. The germline V gene has CDR1 MNHNY and CDR2 SVGAGI (reference sequence). The CDR3 consists of 11 residues. Trimming stripped 8 bases from V and 3 bases from J, with 7 bases between. The CDR3 spells CASGFDTEAFF. The CDR3 coding sequence is TGTGCCAGCGGGTTTGACACTGAAGCTTTCTTT.

The rearrangement joins TRBV21-1 to TRBJ1-3; the D segment call TRBD1 is taken from the table without a DNA check. TRBV21-1 is given as a pseudogene. The CDR3 runs 16 residues. The CDR3 sequence: CASIPLIRDRGNTIYF. CDR3 in DNA: TGTGCCAGCATCCCCTTGATCCGGGACAGAGGAAACACCATATATTTT.

V and J are TRBV25-1 and TRBJ2-7, with D tentatively TRBD1 (6 bases). Germline values: CDR1 MGHDK, CDR2 SYGVNS. The CDR3 loop spans 13 amino acids. V was trimmed by 3 bases and J by 5 bases, leaving 11 bases between them. The CDR3 DNA reads as TGTGCCAGCAGTGACCGAACAGGGAACGAGCAGTACTTC. This sequence encodes CASSDRTGNEQYF.

The gene calls are TRBV5-1 and TRBJ2-7; 9 nucleotides align to TRBD2. This CDR3 is built from 14 residues. Germline V gene sequence: CDR1 SGHRS, CDR2 YFSETQ. V trimming: 0 bases; J trimming: 7 bases; junction bases outside the gene matches: 5. The CDR3 bases are TGCGCCAGCAGCTTGGAGCGGGAGGAGGGGGAGCAGTACTTC. The encoded protein is CASSLEREEGEQYF.

This clone was observed a handful of times. The CDR3 region has the DNA TGCGCCAGCAGCAGGATGTCTGGAAACACCATATATTTT. As protein: CASSRMSGNTIYF. The J gene is TRBJ1-3, the V gene TRBV5-1; D not resolved. V lost 4 bases and J lost 1, with 6 bases in between. The CDR3 spans 13 residues. Germline-derived CDR1 and CDR2 are SGHRS and YFSETQ.

The genes are TRBV9 and TRBJ2-5; D possibly corresponds to TRBD1 (6 bases). This CDR3 has 15 residues. In germline, CDR1 is SGDLS, CDR2 YYNGEE. Trimming shortened V by 2 bases and J by 4 bases, and 15 bases separated the two germline ends. CDR3 amino acids: CASSVNQGIVETQYF. The CDR3 bases are TGTGCCAGCAGCGTTAATCAGGGGATCGTAGAGACCCAGTACTTC.

This clone was seen a few times. V usage is TRBV15 and J usage is TRBJ2-1; tentative D call: TRBD1 (5 bases). The CDR3 runs to 15 residues. V dropped 5 bases and J dropped 8 bases, with 19 bases sitting between them. The germline V gene has CDR1 LNHNV and CDR2 YYDKDF (reference sequence). As DNA, the CDR3 is TGTGCCACCAGCCAAAACCACCTGCAGGGCCATGAGCAGTTCTTC. The encoded protein is CATSQNHLQGHEQFF.

The chain combines TRBV9 with TRBJ2-1; TRBD2 matches 11 bases. Germline CDR1 reads SGDLS; CDR2 reads YYNGEE. The CDR3 is 15 residues long. Trimming at V came to 4 bases and at J to 4 bases, leaving 4 bases not matched to a gene. CDR3 bases: TGTGCCAGCAGCCACACTAGCGGGAGATACAATGAGCAGTTCTTC. Residues: CASSHTSGRYNEQFF.

This rearrangement joins TRBV19 to TRBJ2-7, with D perhaps matching TRBD2 (5 bases). CDR1 and CDR2 (germline): LNHDA, SQIVND (reference sequence). The CDR3 covers 14 residues. The ends were cut back, 3 bases at V and 5 bases at J, with 14 bases in the middle. The CDR3 is CASSIAFEGDEQYF. CDR3 coding DNA: TGTGCCAGTAGTATTGCTTTTGAGGGCGACGAGCAGTACTTC.

The genes are TRBV5-4 and TRBJ2-2; 8 bases fit TRBD1. Germline loops: CDR1 SGHNT, CDR2 YYREEE (reference sequence). V shed 4 bases, J shed 6 bases, and the junction held 5 bases outside the gene matches. CDR3 length: 14 amino acids. The CDR3 nucleotides read TGTGCCAGCAGCCGGGGACAGGCACCCGGGGAGCTGTTTTTT. Encoded protein: CASSRGQAPGELFF.

The chain is built from TRBV7-9 and TRBJ2-6, with TRBD1 matching 11 bases. CDR3 length: 18 residues. V dropped 5 bases and J dropped 0; count of bases not matched to a gene: 6. Germline CDR1 is SEHNR and CDR2 is FQNEAQ (reference sequence). CDR3 coding DNA: TGTGCCAGCAGCCACTGGACAGGGGGCATCTCTGGGGCCAACGTCCTGACTTTC. Translated, it gives CASSHWTGGISGANVLTF.

The V call is TRBV9, the J call TRBJ2-7, with TRBD1 identical over 9 bases. Unmatched junction bases numbered 7, after V lost 4 bases and J lost 2 bases. Germline V CDR1 and CDR2: SGDLS, YYNGEE. The CDR3 is 15 amino acids. CDR3 in DNA: TGTGCCAGCAGCCCCACGGGACAGGGAACCTACGAGCAGTACTTC. This codes for CASSPTGQGTYEQYF.

The chain has TRBV5-1 and TRBJ1-2; the D is unclear. The germline V gene encodes CDR1 SGHRS and CDR2 YFSETQ. Deletions cut 0 bases from V and 8 bases from J, with 11 bases between. The CDR3 is made up of 13 amino acids. The CDR3 DNA sequence: TGCGCCAGCAGCTTGGACCCCACGGTCGGCTACACCTTC. Its protein product is CASSLDPTVGYTF.

The chain employs TRBV25-1 and TRBJ1-1; 7 nucleotides line up with TRBD1. The CDR3 extends over 13 amino acids. Germline assignment: CDR1 MGHDK and CDR2 SYGVNS. Unmatched junction bases numbered 6, after V lost 8 bases and J lost 3 bases. The CDR3: CASVQDRDTEAFF. The CDR3 nucleotides read TGTGCCAGCGTACAAGACAGGGACACTGAAGCTTTCTTT.

V is TRBV18 and J is TRBJ2-7, with D hard to call. The germline CDR1 and CDR2 sequences are KGHSH and LQKENI. V lost 0 bases and J lost 4, with 13 bases in between. The CDR3 is 15 residues long. DNA for the CDR3: TGTGCCAGCTCACCACCTAACGCGGAGAGGTACGAGCAGTACTTC. This sequence encodes CASSPPNAERYEQYF.

The chain has TRBV9 and TRBJ1-1; 7 bases are shared with TRBD1. CDR1 and CDR2 (germline): SGDLS, YYNGEE. The CDR3 consists of 15 residues. J gave up 1 base and V 6 bases, and 9 bases lay outside the gene matches. CDR3 region: CASNPGQISNTEAFF. The DNA for the CDR3 is TGTGCCAGCAACCCGGGACAGATTTCGAACACTGAAGCTTTCTTT.

The rearrangement links TRBV2 to TRBJ1-5, with D possibly TRBD1 on 5 matching bases. The V end lost 6 bases, the J end lost 0 bases, and 12 bases lay between the germline ends. Per germline, CDR1 SNHLY and CDR2 FYNNEI. The CDR3 sequence is 15 residues long. The chain's CDR3 is CASRATDTSNQPQHF. CDR3 coding DNA: TGTGCCAGCAGAGCCACGGACACTAGCAATCAGCCCCAGCATTTT.

This chain links TRBV4-2 with TRBJ1-5, with TRBD1 as a possible D gene (6 bases). V was pared by 0 bases and J by 6 bases, with 12 bases between. This CDR3 has 15 residues. CDR1 and CDR2 (germline): LGHNA, YNFKEQ. The CDR3 DNA sequence: TGTGCCAGCAGCCAAGATACAGGGAGATCTCAGCCCCAGCATTTT. It translates to CASSQDTGRSQPQHF.

V is TRBV11-2 and J is TRBJ2-3; 8 positions match TRBD2. The germline CDR1 and CDR2 sequences are SGHAT and FQNNGV. This CDR3 contains 14 residues. V shed 3 bases, J shed 4 bases, and the junction held 3 bases outside the gene matches. CDR3 amino acids: CASSLGTRADTQYF. The CDR3, as DNA: TGTGCCAGCAGCTTGGGGACTAGAGCAGATACGCAGTATTTT.